This entry concerns a single T cell receptor beta chain. No cognate antigen has been identified for it. No much larger clonotype is one base removed from it; base qualities were not supplied. These data originate in a study of blood T cell repertoires in COVID-19 (dated by TCRdb to about 2020). Regarding the complete study: The collaborator samples originated in the United States, Italy and Spain and spanned the acute and convalescent phases of COVID-19. The material from the prospective study consisted of cDNA or gDNA derived from T cells, B-cell-depleted T cells, or PBMCs. Subjects who had been exposed to COVID-19, were actively infected with it, or had recovered from it provided the deeply sampled blood TCRbeta repertoires that made up the dataset. Where HLA class I and class II types were available, the types were taken from metadata supplied by the sample provider, not from assay-based typing. The sample metadata nearly always contained a de-identified subject ID, COVID-19 status, age in years and sex. The repertoires were released in a freely available public database meant as a resource for research on the immune response to SARS-CoV-2. The samples were drawn from two sources: the first 160 participants of the ongoing ImmuneRACE study, and 950 to 1,500 subjects contributed by 6 global collaborators. Broader findings and caveats from the paper: How much clinical and demographic metadata was included differed by source and by participant, and the metadata was provided uncurated.

TCRbeta CDR3 regions were amplified from genomic DNA by means of the immunoSEQ Assay, a bias-controlled multiplex PCR. Regarding the original processing steps: Nucleated cell counts per sample were estimated from amplification of reference gene primers within the assay. To quantify the absolute abundance of each unique TCRbeta CDR3 rearrangement, sequence reads were collapsed and filtered. For each sample, productive Simpson clonality was calculated by taking the square root of Simpson's diversity index across productive rearrangements. TCRdb limited this immuneACCESS table to in-frame rearrangements with V and J called. A share of clones is missing; checked studies link under half to unresolved V genes, and the rest is unexplained. The V and J calls and clone size come from that table; D and trimming were worked out from the DNA. In this sample the table shows about 310,000 clones, 89% of which occur a single time. The ten largest account for around a tenth of the sample.

Enrolling through a virtual design, the prospective study's participants ranged in age from roughly 18 to 90 years and lived across roughly 24 United States geographic areas. In the prospective study, participants were assigned to cohorts based on the clinical history participants reported in a screening survey and a study questionnaire. Recovered participants in ImmuneRACE Cohort 3 were defined by two consecutive negative NP/OP PCR tests, clearance by a healthcare professional, or resolution of symptoms. In the prospective study, mobile phlebotomists collected whole blood, serum and a nasopharyngeal or oropharyngeal swab from each participant. Additional blood draws and questionnaires over an approximately 2-month period could optionally be provided by prospective study participants. Blood samples from the prospective study were shipped frozen or at room temperature prior to DNA extraction. The CDR3 has 14 amino acids, counting the end cysteine and phenylalanine. The CDR3 DNA has 42 bases and is translated from base 1. CDR1 and CDR2 (MNHEY, SMNVEV) derive from the germline V gene (reference sequence). The V and J ends are trimmed by 2 bases and 0 bases, leaving 5 bases between them.

The TCR comes from a woman in her forties who had recovered from COVID-19. The sequenced sample consisted of PBMCs or T cells enriched from blood (not recorded which). The sequence is built from TRBV27 and TRBJ2-1, with no confidently assigned D gene. At the DNA level, the sequence is TGTGCCAGCAGTTTAACGAGCTCCTACAATGAGCAGTTCTTC. Its product reads: CASSLTSSYNEQFF.